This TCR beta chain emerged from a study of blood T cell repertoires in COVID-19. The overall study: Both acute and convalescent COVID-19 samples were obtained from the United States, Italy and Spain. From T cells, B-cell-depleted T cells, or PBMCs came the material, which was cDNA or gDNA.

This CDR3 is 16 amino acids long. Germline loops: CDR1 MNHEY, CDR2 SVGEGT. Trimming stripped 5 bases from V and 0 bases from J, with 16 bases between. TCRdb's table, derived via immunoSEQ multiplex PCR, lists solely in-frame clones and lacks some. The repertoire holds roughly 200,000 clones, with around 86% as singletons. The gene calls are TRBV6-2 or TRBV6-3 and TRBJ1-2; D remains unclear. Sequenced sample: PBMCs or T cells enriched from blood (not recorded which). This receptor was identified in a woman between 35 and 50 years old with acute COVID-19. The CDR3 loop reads CASSTNPQAANYGYTF. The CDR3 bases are TGTGCCAGCAGTACCAACCCTCAGGCTGCTAACTATGGCTACACCTTC.